This T cell receptor beta chain was captured by sequencing in a study of blood T cell repertoires in COVID-19. The CDR3 length is 13 residues. Germline CDR1 reads SGHVS; CDR2 reads FQNEAQ. V was clipped by 5 bases and J by 6 bases, with 13 bases between them. Per the study methods: From reference gene primer amplification, estimates of nucleated cell counts were derived. Assay used: immunoSEQ multiplex PCR; TCRdb lists only in-frame clones, some missing. V, J and clone size derive from that table, while D and trimming were established from the DNA sequence. The table has about 110,000 clones, just over 85% seen once; the top ten hold under 3%.

The gene calls are TRBV7-8 and TRBJ1-2; TRBD1 is a possible D gene (5 bases). The receptor comes from a human donor in a cohort sampled during active COVID-19. Input material: peripheral blood. CDR3 DNA sequence: TGTGCCAGCAGCCGACAGAACTGGGATGGCTACACCTTC. Translating it yields CASSRQNWDGYTF.